The source of this T cell receptor beta chain is a study of T-cell reconstitution after alpha-beta-depleted transplantation in children. Trimming removed 3 bases from V and 1 base from J, with 9 bases in between. The CDR3 is 15 amino acids. Germline CDR1 reads KGHSH; CDR2 reads LQKENI. Preparation of the TCRbeta library used unique molecular identifiers. TCRdb reanalysed the PCR reads using MiXCR and keeps one entry per CDR3 protein. The sample includes a few hundred thousand distinct CDR3 sequences, over 9% seen only once; the top ten take 2% to 2.5%. This clonotype was picked up many times. The sample in question was PBMCs from the stem cell graft donor, obtained from the stem cell graft. The J gene is TRBJ2-2, the V gene TRBV18; D remains unclear. The sequence derives from a human donor who donated a stem cell graft to a child with acute lymphoblastic leukemia. CDR3 DNA sequence: TGTGCCAGCTCACCGGTAAGGCGGAACACCGGGGAGCTGTTTTTT. Its translation: CASSPVRRNTGELFF.